The entry below gives a single T cell receptor beta chain sequence along with its context. Its antigen is undetermined. The sample is drawn from a study of shared clonotypes between healthy human individuals. Notes on the study in general: Only blood samples were collected, and tissue repertoires likely differ.

Genomic DNA of each subset was evenly split across several immunoSEQ plates. TCRdb's table, derived via immunoSEQ multiplex PCR, lists solely in-frame clones and lacks some. The sample lists 2 million to 2.5 million clones, 95% occurring once. Unmatched junction bases numbered 7, after V lost 7 bases and J lost 6 bases. Germline CDR1 SNHLY, CDR2 FYNNEI. The CDR3 covers 14 residues. The chain joins TRBV2 to TRBJ1-5, with 9 nucleotides matching TRBD1. The receptor was isolated from a man aged 18-30 years in good health. The sequencing sample was made of naive CD4+ T cells sorted from blood. Subset: CD45RA+ positively selected. DNA of the CDR3: TGTGCCAGCACGCGGACAGGGGTGGCTCAGCCCCAGCATTTT. It is translated as CASTRTGVAQPQHF.